A single sample gave rise to the 26 T cell receptor beta chains below, sequenced in a study of blood T cell repertoires in COVID-19. The repertoire was sequenced with immunoSEQ multiplex PCR; TCRdb's copy has only in-frame clones and lacks some. The sample records about 170,000 clones, approximately 90% being singletons. Sequencing was performed on peripheral blood. These receptors all come from a man younger than 45 with COVID-19, enrolled during active disease.

V and J are TRBV6-6 and TRBJ1-1, with D unclear. V was trimmed by 5 bases and J by 11 bases, leaving 15 bases between them. From germline, CDR1 is MNHNY and CDR2 SVGAGI (reference sequence). The CDR3 extends over 12 amino acids. The CDR3 reads CASSPLPERAFF. The DNA of the CDR3 is TGTGCCAGCAGTCCGCTTCCGGAGCGGGCTTTCTTT.

For the CDR3, the DNA is TGCGCCAGCAGCCAAGACGGGAGAGCTAATGAAAAACTGTTTTTT. Amino acid sequence: CASSQDGRANEKLFF. The V gene is TRBV4-3, the J gene TRBJ1-4; D is uncertain. The CDR3 sequence is 15 residues long. Germline CDR1 is LGHNA and CDR2 is YSLEER. V lost 0 bases to trimming and J lost 3 bases, with 8 bases between them.

The chain carries TRBV7-2 and TRBJ1-2; 8 bases are a match to TRBD1. Trimming cost V 5 bases and J 8 bases; bases outside gene matches: 16. Germline loops: CDR1 SGHTA, CDR2 FQGNSA. CDR3 size: 16 residues. The CDR3 nucleotides read TGTGCCAGCAGCGGGACGGGCAGGGGGCGCCAAGGCGGCTACACCTTC. This translates into CASSGTGRGRQGGYTF.

This chain connects TRBV27 to TRBJ2-3; TRBD2 matches at 10 bases. V lost 5 bases to trimming and J lost 0 bases; unmatched junction nucleotides: 5. Germline V gene sequence: CDR1 MNHEY, CDR2 SMNVEV (reference sequence). The CDR3 sequence is 16 residues long. CDR3 sequence reads: CASSPRAGGSTDTQYF. The CDR3 DNA is TGTGCCAGCAGTCCTCGAGCGGGGGGGAGCACAGATACGCAGTATTTT.

This clone was recorded once. This sequence joins TRBV7-2 and TRBJ1-3; a possible D gene is TRBD1 (5 bases). V was trimmed by 5 bases and J by 2 bases, leaving 16 bases between them. The CDR3 is made up of 16 amino acids. CDR1 SGHTA and CDR2 FQGNSA come from the germline V gene. CDR3: CASSPPGDWAGNTIYF. CDR3 in DNA: TGTGCCAGCAGCCCGCCGGGGGATTGGGCTGGAAACACCATATATTTT.

The gene calls are TRBV19 and TRBJ1-6; unclear D gene. Trimming cost V 5 bases and J 1 base, with 15 bases left between them. Germline V gene sequence: CDR1 LNHDA, CDR2 SQIVND (reference sequence). The CDR3 is made up of 17 amino acids. Here the CDR3 DNA reads TGTGCCAGTAGTTCGAGACACCTTCTATCCTATAATTCACCCCTCCACTTT. Its protein is CASSSRHLLSYNSPLHF.

The count of this clone is one. The rearrangement links TRBV18 to TRBJ2-3; 9 bases align to TRBD2. CDR3 length equals 15 residues. V shed 6 bases, J shed 3 bases, and the junction held 7 bases outside the gene matches. Per the germline V gene, CDR1 is KGHSH and CDR2 is LQKENI. CDR3 in amino acids: CASSKPGLATDTQYF. CDR3 coding DNA: TGTGCCAGCTCCAAACCGGGACTAGCAACAGATACGCAGTATTTT.

The rearrangement links TRBV27 to TRBJ1-5, with a tentative D call TRBD1 (5 bases). CDR3 length: 15 residues. Trimming left V 2 bases short and J 4 bases short, with 12 bases between. CDR1 is MNHEY and CDR2 is SMNVEV in the germline V gene (reference sequence). For the CDR3, the DNA is TGTGCCAGCAGTTTACGATCGGGGGTTAATCAGCCCCAGCATTTT. It specifies CASSLRSGVNQPQHF.

This sequence joins TRBV6-5 and TRBJ1-4, with D perhaps TRBD1 (6 bases). Germline V gene data show CDR1 as MNHEY and CDR2 as SVGAGI. V dropped 7 bases and J dropped 4 bases, with 16 bases sitting between them. This CDR3 comprises 15 residues. In nucleotides, the CDR3 is TGTGCCAGCAAGCTATCACAGGGCTTTAATGAAAAACTGTTTTTT. Amino acid sequence: CASKLSQGFNEKLFF.

This clone turned up a few times. CDR3: CASSAGFSYNQPQHF. The CDR3 coding sequence is TGTGCCAGTAGTGCAGGATTTTCTTACAATCAGCCCCAGCATTTT. J is TRBJ1-5 and V is TRBV19; no definite D call. The CDR3 sequence is 15 residues long. From germline, CDR1 is LNHDA and CDR2 SQIVND (reference sequence). V was trimmed by 5 bases and J by 3 bases, leaving 14 bases between them.

The chain uses TRBV6-2 or TRBV6-3 and TRBJ2-1, with 8 bases that match TRBD2. Trimming cost V 2 bases and J 10 bases; bases outside gene matches: 4. The CDR3 totals 13 residues. Germline values: CDR1 MNHEY, CDR2 SVGEGT. CDR3 DNA sequence: TGTGCCAGCAGTTACGCCAGACTAGCGGAGCAGTTCTTC. Translating gives CASSYARLAEQFF.

This rearrangement joins TRBV12-5 to TRBJ1-2, with 9 bases that match TRBD1. Per the germline V gene, CDR1 is LGHNT and CDR2 is FRNRAP. With V trimmed by 2 bases and J by 6 bases, 13 bases remained unmatched. The CDR3 totals 17 residues. CDR3 DNA: TGTGCTAGTGGTTTGTTCCACCCCCGGGACAGGGCGGATGGCTACACCTTC. Protein sequence: CASGLFHPRDRADGYTF. Complete variable domain (other parts from reference TRBV12-5 and TRBJ1-2): DARVTQTPRHKVTEMGQEVTMRCQPILGHNTVFWYRQTMMQGLELLAYFRNRAPLDDSGMPKDRFSAEMPDATLATLKIQPSEPRDSAVYFCASGLFHPRDRADGYTFGSGTRLTVV.

The V gene is TRBV29-1, the J gene TRBJ1-2, with a possible D match to TRBD1 (6 bases). The germline CDR1 and CDR2 sequences are SQVTM and ANQGSEA. The germline V and J ends were trimmed by 2 bases and 0 bases, with 16 bases remaining between them. The CDR3 consists of 16 residues. The CDR3: CSVESFLDRPNYGYTF. The CDR3 DNA follows: TGCAGCGTTGAAAGCTTCTTAGACAGGCCTAACTATGGCTACACCTTC.

The chain links TRBV10-3 to TRBJ2-2; D is perhaps TRBD1 (8 bases). CDR1 is ENHRY and CDR2 is SYGVKD in the germline V gene. V was trimmed by 8 bases and J by 7 bases, leaving 14 bases between them. The CDR3 has 13 residues. The CDR3 protein is CAIHRGRDGELFF. The CDR3, as DNA: TGTGCCATCCACAGGGGGAGGGACGGGGAGCTGTTTTTT.

V and J are TRBV7-6 and TRBJ1-2; perhaps TRBD1 as D (6 bases). Germline CDR1 and CDR2: SGHVS and FNYEAQ. V lost 0 bases, J lost 5 bases, and 16 bases lay in between. This CDR3 has 16 residues. CDR3 nucleotides: TGTGCCAGCAGCTTAGCACCAGGAACAGGGATGTATGGCTACACCTTC. Its translation: CASSLAPGTGMYGYTF.

V and J are TRBV24-1 and TRBJ2-1; D is undetermined. Germline CDR1 is KGHDR and CDR2 is SFDVKD. Between the trimmed V and J ends, which lost 4 bases and 8 bases, there was a span of 11 bases. The CDR3 runs 13 residues. The CDR3 spells CATSDPSKDEQFF. The CDR3 DNA reads TGTGCCACCAGTGACCCCTCTAAAGATGAGCAGTTCTTC.

The rearrangement uses TRBV7-9 and TRBJ1-6; 7 positions match TRBD1. The junction had 6 bases not matched to a gene; V was cut back by 3 bases and J by 7 bases. CDR3 length: 15 amino acids. Looked up from germline, CDR1 is SEHNR and CDR2 is FQNEAQ (reference sequence). The CDR3 nucleotides read TGTGCCAGCAGCTTCCAGGGGGATGGAAATTCACCCCTCCACTTT. Protein sequence: CASSFQGDGNSPLHF.

The rearrangement uses TRBV5-5 and TRBJ1-3; TRBD1 might be the D (6 bases). The CDR3 totals 15 residues. V lost 6 bases to trimming and J lost 4 bases, with 17 bases between them. The V gene's germline CDR1 is SGHKS and CDR2 YYEKEE (reference sequence). CDR3 protein: CASNPTGRAGNTIYF. CDR3 in DNA: TGTGCCAGCAACCCCACAGGGCGGGCGGGAAACACCATATATTTT.

The chain couples TRBV19 to TRBJ1-5, with 7 bases identical to TRBD1. Losses at the gene ends were 5 bases for V and 3 bases for J; bases not matched to a gene: 7. Germline V gene data show CDR1 as LNHDA and CDR2 as SQIVND (reference sequence). This CDR3 spans 15 amino acids. CDR3 sequence reads: CASSLWTGPNQPQHF. As DNA, the CDR3 is TGTGCCAGTAGTTTATGGACAGGCCCCAATCAGCCCCAGCATTTT.

This sequence joins TRBV12-3 or TRBV12-4 and TRBJ2-2; D is uncertain. Trimming removed 5 bases at V and 5 bases at J, with 6 bases between. The CDR3 extends over 12 amino acids. The CDR3 DNA reads TGTGCCAGCAGTCTTCGGACCGGGGAGCTGTTTTTT. Residues: CASSLRTGELFF.

The gene calls are TRBV7-7 and TRBJ2-2, with D possibly matching TRBD1 (5 bases). This CDR3 is 14 amino acids long. Germline-derived CDR1 and CDR2 are SSHAT and FNYEAQ (reference sequence). The V end lost 3 bases, the J end lost 6 bases, and 11 bases lay between the germline ends. The CDR3 sequence is CASSLVQGAGELFF. In nucleotides, the CDR3 is TGTGCCAGCAGCTTGGTCCAGGGCGCCGGGGAGCTGTTTTTT.

The chain employs TRBV28 and TRBJ1-5; D is unclear. The V end lost 7 bases, the J end lost 2 bases, and 12 bases lay between the germline ends. Germline V gene sequence: CDR1 MDHEN, CDR2 SYDVKM. The CDR3 consists of 14 residues. CDR3 sequence reads: CASTDYEGNQPQHF. The CDR3 coding sequence is TGTGCCAGCACCGATTATGAGGGCAATCAGCCCCAGCATTTT.

The V call is TRBV7-2, the J call TRBJ2-3; 8 nucleotides agree with TRBD2. J was trimmed by 3 bases and V by 4 bases; bases with no gene match: 6. Germline V CDR1 and CDR2: SGHTA, FQGNSA. The length of the CDR3 is 15 residues. The CDR3 sequence: CASSYQRGWTDTQYF. Written as DNA, the CDR3 is TGTGCCAGCAGCTACCAGCGGGGGTGGACAGATACGCAGTATTTT.

The CDR3 coding sequence is TGTGCCAGCAGTTACTCGTGGGGGACAGCAATTGAAGCTTTCTTT. This sequence encodes CASSYSWGTAIEAFF. The V call is TRBV6-5, the J call TRBJ1-1; the match to TRBD1 covers 7 bases. Germline CDR1 reads MNHEY; CDR2 reads SVGAGI. V lost 0 bases and J lost 7; bases outside the gene matches: 8. The CDR3 has 15 amino acids.

The V call is TRBV12-3 or TRBV12-4, the J call TRBJ2-7; D perhaps matches TRBD1 (7 bases). This CDR3 has 12 residues. V was clipped by 5 bases and J by 12 bases, with 17 bases between them. In DNA, the CDR3 is TGTGCCAGCAGTCTGGAACCAGGGGGGCCGTACTTC. It translates to CASSLEPGGPYF.

This chain connects TRBV5-1 to TRBJ2-7; 10 nucleotides agree with TRBD2. The CDR3 extends over 15 amino acids. With 0 bases clipped from V and 2 bases from J, the junction kept 2 bases outside the gene matches. Germline V gives CDR1 SGHRS, CDR2 YFSETQ. CDR3 protein: CASSLGLAGAYEQYF. CDR3 bases: TGCGCCAGCAGCTTGGGGCTAGCGGGGGCCTACGAGCAGTACTTC. The full variable domain, rest sourced from reference TRBV5-1 and TRBJ2-7, is KAGVTQTPRYLIKTRGQQVTLSCSPISGHRSVSWYQQTPGQGLQFLFEYFSETQRNKGNFPGRFSGRQFSNSRSEMNVSTLELGDSALYLCASSLGLAGAYEQYFGPGTRLTVT.